Included here is one T cell receptor (beta chain) sequence, with context. The antigen remains undetermined. The sample comes from a study of T cells in Graves' hyperthyroidism and ophthalmopathy. V shed 6 bases and J shed 1 base, with 17 bases lying between them. The CDR3 length is 16 residues. The germline gives CDR1 LNHDA, CDR2 SQIVND (reference sequence). Study-wide results and caveats: In the analysis, a 13 V-J model separated ophthalmopathy from stable hyperthyroidism.

Based on clinical symptoms, serum thyroxine and TRAb, thyroid ultrasound and orbital computed tomography, diagnoses were reached. RNA transcripts provided the source from which TCR beta CDR3 regions were amplified. During a first-round RT-PCR of the TCR CDR3, the HTBI primer set was used. MiXCR, run by TCRdb on the multiplex PCR reads, gives a single entry per CDR3 protein. The data show approximately 640,000 distinct CDR3 sequences, about 16% seen once. The chain combines TRBV19 with TRBJ2-3; D tentatively reads TRBD1 or TRBD2 (5 bases each). The TCR was taken from a woman aged 30 to 39 with Graves' hyperthyroidism. The sequenced sample consisted of blood. CDR3 bases: TGTGCCAGTAGATCCACAGGTAGCGCTCGCACAGATACGCAGTATTTT. Protein: CASRSTGSARTDTQYF.